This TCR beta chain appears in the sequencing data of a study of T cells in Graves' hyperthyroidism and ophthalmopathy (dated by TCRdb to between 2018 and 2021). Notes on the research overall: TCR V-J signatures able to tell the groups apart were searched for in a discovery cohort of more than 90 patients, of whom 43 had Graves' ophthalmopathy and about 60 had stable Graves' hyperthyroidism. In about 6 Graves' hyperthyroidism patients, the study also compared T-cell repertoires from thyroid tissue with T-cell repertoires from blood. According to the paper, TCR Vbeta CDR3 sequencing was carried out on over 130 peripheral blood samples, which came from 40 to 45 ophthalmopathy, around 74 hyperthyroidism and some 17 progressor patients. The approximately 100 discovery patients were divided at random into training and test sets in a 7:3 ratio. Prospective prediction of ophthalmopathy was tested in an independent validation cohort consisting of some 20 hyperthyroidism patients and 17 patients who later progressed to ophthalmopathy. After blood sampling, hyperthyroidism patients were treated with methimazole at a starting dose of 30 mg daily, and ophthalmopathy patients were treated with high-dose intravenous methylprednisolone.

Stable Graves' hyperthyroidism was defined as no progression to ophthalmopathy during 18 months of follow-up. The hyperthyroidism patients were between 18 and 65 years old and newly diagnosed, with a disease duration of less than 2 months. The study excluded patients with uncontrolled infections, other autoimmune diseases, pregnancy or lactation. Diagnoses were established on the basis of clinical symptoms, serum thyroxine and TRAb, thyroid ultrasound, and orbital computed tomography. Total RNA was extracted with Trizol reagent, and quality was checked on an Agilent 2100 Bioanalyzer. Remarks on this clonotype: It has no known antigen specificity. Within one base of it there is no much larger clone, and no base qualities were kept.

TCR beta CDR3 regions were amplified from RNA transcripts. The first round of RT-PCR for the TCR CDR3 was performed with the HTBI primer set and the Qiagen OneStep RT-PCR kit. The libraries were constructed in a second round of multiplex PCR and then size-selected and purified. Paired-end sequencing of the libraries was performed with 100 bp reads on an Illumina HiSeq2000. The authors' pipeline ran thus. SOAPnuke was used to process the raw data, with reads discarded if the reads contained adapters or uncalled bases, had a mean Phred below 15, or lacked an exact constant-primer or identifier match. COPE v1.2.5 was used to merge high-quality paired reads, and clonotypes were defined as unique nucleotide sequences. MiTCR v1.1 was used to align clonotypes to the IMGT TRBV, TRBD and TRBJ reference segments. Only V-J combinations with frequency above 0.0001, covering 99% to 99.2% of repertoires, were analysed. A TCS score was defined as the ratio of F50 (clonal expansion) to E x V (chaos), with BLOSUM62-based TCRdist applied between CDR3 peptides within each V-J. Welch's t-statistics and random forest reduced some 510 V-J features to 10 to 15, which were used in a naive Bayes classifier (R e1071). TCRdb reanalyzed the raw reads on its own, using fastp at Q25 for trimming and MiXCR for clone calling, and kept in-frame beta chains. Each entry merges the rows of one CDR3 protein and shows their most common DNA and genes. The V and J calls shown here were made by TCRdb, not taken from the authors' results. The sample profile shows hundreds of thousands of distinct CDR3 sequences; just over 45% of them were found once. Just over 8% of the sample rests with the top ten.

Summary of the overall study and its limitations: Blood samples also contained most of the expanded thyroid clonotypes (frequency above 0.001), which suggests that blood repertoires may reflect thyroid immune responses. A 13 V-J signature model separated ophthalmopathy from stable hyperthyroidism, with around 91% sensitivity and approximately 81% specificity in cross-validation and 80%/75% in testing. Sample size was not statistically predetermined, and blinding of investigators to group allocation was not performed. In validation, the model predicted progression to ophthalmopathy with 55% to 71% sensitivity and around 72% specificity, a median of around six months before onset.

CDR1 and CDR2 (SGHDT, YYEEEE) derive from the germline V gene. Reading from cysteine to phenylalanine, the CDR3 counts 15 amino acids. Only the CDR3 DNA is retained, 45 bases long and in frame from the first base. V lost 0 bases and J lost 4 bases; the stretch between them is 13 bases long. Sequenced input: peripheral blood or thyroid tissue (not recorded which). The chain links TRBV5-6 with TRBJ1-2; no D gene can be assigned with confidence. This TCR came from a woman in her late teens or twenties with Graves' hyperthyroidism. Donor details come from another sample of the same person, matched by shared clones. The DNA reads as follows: TGTGCCAGCAGCTTGGTCGACCCGAAGGCCTATGGCTACACCTTC. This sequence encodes CASSLVDPKAYGYTF.